The rows below give T cell receptor beta chains drawn from one sample of a study of T-cell reconstitution after alpha-beta-depleted transplantation in children. One entry per CDR3 protein, called by TCRdb with MiXCR from the PCR reads. The table includes fewer than 1 million distinct CDR3 sequences, 16% detected once. The source material was PBMCs, mostly from graft donor cells, sampled 360 days after TCRalphabeta/CD19-depleted stem cell transplant. These receptors were collected from a male patient aged 10 to 17 who had a stem cell transplant for acute lymphoblastic leukemia, so the T cells may come from the graft donor. CDR3s include the opening cysteine and the closing phenylalanine or tryptophan. Fields, in order: clone size, V gene, D gene, J gene, CDR3 DNA, CDR3 protein. D genes are given only for firm matches. Size tells how often a clone was seen (once, few, many) or the class of an expanded clone, and some rows leave it out.

>few|TRBV12-3/TRBV12-4|NA|TRBJ2-5
TGTGCCAGCAGTTCGCCGACAGACCAAGAGACCCAGTACTTC
CASSSPTDQETQYF
>few|TRBV3-1|TRBD2|TRBJ2-3
TGTGCCAGCAGCCAAGGTCGACGGACTAGCGGGAGGATGGCAGATACGCAGTATTTT
CASSQGRRTSGRMADTQYF
>few|TRBV7-8|NA|TRBJ2-1
TGTGCCAGCAGCTTAAAAGCGGGTCTAGCCAGCAATGAGCAGTTCTTC
CASSLKAGLASNEQFF
>NA|TRBV13|TRBD1|TRBJ2-4
TGTGCCAGCAGCCGCCGGGACAGGGGAAACATTCAGTACTTC
CASSRRDRGNIQYF
>few|TRBV5-5|TRBD1|TRBJ2-6
TGTGCCAGCCGGGACAGGGGACCTGGGGCCAACGTCCTGACTTTC
CASRDRGPGANVLTF
>NA|TRBV6-1|TRBD1|TRBJ2-7
TGTGCCAGCAGTGCAAGGACAGGGGATGGAGGTGACGAGCAGTACTTC
CASSARTGDGGDEQYF
>NA|TRBV5-1|NA|TRBJ2-7
TGCGCCAGCAGCCCCGGAGCCGTGAGTCCTTGGTACGAGCAGTACTTC
CASSPGAVSPWYEQYF
>NA|TRBV20-1|NA|TRBJ1-6
TGCAGTGCTAGGCCTCTCAGGAATTCACCCCTCCACTTT
CSARPLRNSPLHF
>few|TRBV27|TRBD1|TRBJ1-4
TGTGCCAGCAGTTCAGACAGGGTTTACCGGTCGGTTGTCTCTAATGAAAAACTGTTTTTT
CASSSDRVYRSVVSNEKLFF
>NA|TRBV18|NA|TRBJ2-5
TGTGCCAGCTCACCCCTGGGACCGCAAGAGACCCAGTACTTC
CASSPLGPQETQYF
>few|TRBV18|NA|TRBJ2-7
TGTGCCAGCTCACCACCCTTTTCCTACGAGCAGTACTTC
CASSPPFSYEQYF
>few|TRBV7-2|NA|TRBJ2-1
TGTGCCAGCAGCGCCCGGTTGAGCTCCTACAATGAGCAGTTCTTC
CASSARLSSYNEQFF
>NA|TRBV11-2|NA|TRBJ2-7
TGTGCCAGCAGCTTTTGTTGGGACTCCTCCTACGAGCAGTACTTC
CASSFCWDSSYEQYF
>NA|TRBV7-3|TRBD1|TRBJ2-1
TGTGCCAGCAGCCTAGGAGACAGGGGCCTCCACAATGAGCAGTTCTTC
CASSLGDRGLHNEQFF
>NA|TRBV29-1|NA|TRBJ2-1
TGCAGCGTTTCTCCGGGACCGGGGGATGAGCAGTTCTTC
CSVSPGPGDEQFF
>NA|TRBV7-9|NA|TRBJ2-7
TGTGCCAGCAGCTTTGTAGGGACCTACGAGCAGTACTTC
CASSFVGTYEQYF
>NA|TRBV27|TRBD1|TRBJ2-6
TGTGCCAGCAGTTCCTCCGGGACAGGCAACGTCCTGACTTTC
CASSSSGTGNVLTF
>few|TRBV5-1|TRBD2|TRBJ2-1
TGCGCCAGCAGCCTTTCGGGACTAGAAGAGGAAGAGCAGTTCTTC
CASSLSGLEEEEQFF
>many|TRBV7-6|NA|TRBJ2-2
TGTGCCAGCAGCTTACTCCTCAGTCAGAACACCGGGGAGCTGTTTTTT
CASSLLLSQNTGELFF
>NA|TRBV4-2|NA|TRBJ2-1
TGTGCCAGGGAAACCGGGTACTACAATGAGCAGTTCTTC
CARETGYYNEQFF
>NA|TRBV27|TRBD1|TRBJ1-1
TGTGCCAGCAGTTGGAAGGGGGCGTTCACTGAAGCTTTCTTT
CASSWKGAFTEAFF
>NA|TRBV25-1|TRBD2|TRBJ2-7
TGTGCCAGCAGTGAGGGACTAGCGGGAGCAGGGTCCTACGAGCAGTACTTC
CASSEGLAGAGSYEQYF
>few|TRBV5-1|NA|TRBJ2-3
TGCGCCAGCAGCTTGACCGGGCCCGTTGGCACAGATACGCAGTATTTT
CASSLTGPVGTDTQYF
>NA|TRBV5-1|NA|TRBJ2-7
TGCGCCAGCAGCGCTGGACTGCCCGTTTCCTACGAGCAGTACTTC
CASSAGLPVSYEQYF
>NA|TRBV7-2|TRBD2|TRBJ2-2
TGTGCCAGCAGCTTAGCGCTAGCGGCTCGCACCGGGGAGCTGTTTTTT
CASSLALAARTGELFF
>NA|TRBV5-1|TRBD2|TRBJ2-5
TGCGCCAGCAGCTTCCCTAGCGGGAGTAAGGAGACCCAGTACTTC
CASSFPSGSKETQYF
>NA|TRBV29-1|TRBD2|TRBJ2-1
TGCAGCTTTCTCTCAGCGGGAGACTCCTACAATGAGCAGTTCTTC
CSFLSAGDSYNEQFF